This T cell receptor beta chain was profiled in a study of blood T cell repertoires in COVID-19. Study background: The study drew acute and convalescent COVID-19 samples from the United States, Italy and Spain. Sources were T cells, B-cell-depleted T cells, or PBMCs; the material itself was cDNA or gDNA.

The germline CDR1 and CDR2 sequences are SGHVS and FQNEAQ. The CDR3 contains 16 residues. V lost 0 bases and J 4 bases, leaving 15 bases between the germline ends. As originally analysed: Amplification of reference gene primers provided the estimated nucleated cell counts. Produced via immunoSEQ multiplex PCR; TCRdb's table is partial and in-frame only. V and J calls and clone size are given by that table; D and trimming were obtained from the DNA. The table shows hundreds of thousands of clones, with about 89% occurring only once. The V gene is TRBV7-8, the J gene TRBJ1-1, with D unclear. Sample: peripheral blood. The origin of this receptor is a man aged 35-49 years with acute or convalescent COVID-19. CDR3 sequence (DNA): TGTGCCAGCAGCTTAGCAACGGCTGACGGCGGCACTGAAGCTTTCTTT. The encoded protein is CASSLATADGGTEAFF.